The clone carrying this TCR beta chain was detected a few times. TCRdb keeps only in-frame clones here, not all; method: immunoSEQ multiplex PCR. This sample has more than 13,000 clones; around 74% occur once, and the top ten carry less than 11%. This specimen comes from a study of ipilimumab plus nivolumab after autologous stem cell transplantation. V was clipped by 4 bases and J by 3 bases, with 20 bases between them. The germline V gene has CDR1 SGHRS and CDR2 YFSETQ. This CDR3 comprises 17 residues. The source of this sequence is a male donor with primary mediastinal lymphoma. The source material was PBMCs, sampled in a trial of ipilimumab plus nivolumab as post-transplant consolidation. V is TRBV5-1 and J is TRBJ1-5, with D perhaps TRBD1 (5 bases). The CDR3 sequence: CASSPSPGDSYNQPQHF. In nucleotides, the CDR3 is TGCGCCAGCAGCCCGTCACCCGGTGACAGTTACAATCAGCCCCAGCATTTT.